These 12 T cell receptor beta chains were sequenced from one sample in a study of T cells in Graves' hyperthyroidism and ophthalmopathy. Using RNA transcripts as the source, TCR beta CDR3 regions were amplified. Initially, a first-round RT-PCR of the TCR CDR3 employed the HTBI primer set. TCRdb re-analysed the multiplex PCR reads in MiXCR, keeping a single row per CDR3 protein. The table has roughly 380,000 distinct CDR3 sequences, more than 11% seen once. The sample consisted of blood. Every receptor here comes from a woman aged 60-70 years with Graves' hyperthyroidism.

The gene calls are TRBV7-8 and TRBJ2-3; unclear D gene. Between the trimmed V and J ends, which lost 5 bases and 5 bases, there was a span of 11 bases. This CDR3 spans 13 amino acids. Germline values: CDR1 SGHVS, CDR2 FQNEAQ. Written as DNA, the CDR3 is TGTGCCAGCAGCGCGCTATCACTAGATACGCAGTATTTT. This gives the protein CASSALSLDTQYF.

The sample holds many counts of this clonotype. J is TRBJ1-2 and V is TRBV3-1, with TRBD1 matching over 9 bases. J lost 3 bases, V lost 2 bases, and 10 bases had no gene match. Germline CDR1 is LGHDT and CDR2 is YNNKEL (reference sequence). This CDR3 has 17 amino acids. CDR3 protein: CASSQTGGGPEDYGYTF. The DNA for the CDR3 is TGTGCCAGCAGCCAAACAGGGGGCGGCCCCGAGGACTATGGCTACACCTTC.

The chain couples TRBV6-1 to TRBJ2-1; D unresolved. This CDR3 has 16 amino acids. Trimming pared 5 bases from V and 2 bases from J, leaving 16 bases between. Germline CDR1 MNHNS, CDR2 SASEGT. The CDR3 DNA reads TGTGCCAGCAGTCTTAGCTTCTTTCCACCCTACAATGAGCAGTTCTTC. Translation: CASSLSFFPPYNEQFF.

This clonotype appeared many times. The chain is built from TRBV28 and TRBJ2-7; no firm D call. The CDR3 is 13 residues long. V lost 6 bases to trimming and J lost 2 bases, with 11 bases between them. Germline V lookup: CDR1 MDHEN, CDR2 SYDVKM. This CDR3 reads CASREGSPYEQYF. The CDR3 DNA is TGTGCCAGCAGAGAAGGCAGCCCCTACGAGCAGTACTTC.

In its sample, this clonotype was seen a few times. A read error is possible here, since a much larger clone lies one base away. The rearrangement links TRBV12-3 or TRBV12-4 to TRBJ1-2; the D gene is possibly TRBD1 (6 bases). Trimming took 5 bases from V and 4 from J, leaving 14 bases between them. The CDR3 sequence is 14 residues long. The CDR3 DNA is TGTGCCAGCAGTGCTGGCAGGGGACCCTATGGCTACACCTTC. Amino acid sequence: CASSAGRGPYGYTF.

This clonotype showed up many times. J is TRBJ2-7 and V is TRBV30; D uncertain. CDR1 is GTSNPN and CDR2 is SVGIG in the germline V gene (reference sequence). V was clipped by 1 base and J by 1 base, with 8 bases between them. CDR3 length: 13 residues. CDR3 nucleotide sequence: TGTGCCTGGAGTGGCCTCCGATCCTACGAGCAGTACTTC. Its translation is CAWSGLRSYEQYF.

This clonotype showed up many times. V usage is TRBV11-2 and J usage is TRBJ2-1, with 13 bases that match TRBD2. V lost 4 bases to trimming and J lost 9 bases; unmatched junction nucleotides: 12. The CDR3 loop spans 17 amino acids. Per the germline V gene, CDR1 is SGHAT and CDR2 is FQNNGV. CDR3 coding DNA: TGTGCCAGCAGCTCCGCCCCGACTAGCGGGAGGTTTGGTGAGCAGTTCTTC. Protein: CASSSAPTSGRFGEQFF.

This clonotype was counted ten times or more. Here the CDR3 reads CASSLAYEQFF. The CDR3 DNA is TGTGCCAGCAGCTTAGCGTATGAGCAGTTCTTC. This chain joins TRBV11-2 and TRBJ2-1; no definite D call. CDR1 and CDR2 from the germline V gene are SGHAT and FQNNGV. The CDR3 contains 11 residues. V lost 1 base to trimming and J lost 8 bases, with 3 bases between them. The full variable domain, its missing parts supplied by reference TRBV11-2 and TRBJ2-1, is EAGVAQSPRYKIIEKRQSVAFWCNPISGHATLYWYQQILGQGPKLLIQFQNNGVVDDSQLPKDRFSAERLKGVDSTLKIQPAKLEDSAVYLCASSLAYEQFFGPGTRLTVL.

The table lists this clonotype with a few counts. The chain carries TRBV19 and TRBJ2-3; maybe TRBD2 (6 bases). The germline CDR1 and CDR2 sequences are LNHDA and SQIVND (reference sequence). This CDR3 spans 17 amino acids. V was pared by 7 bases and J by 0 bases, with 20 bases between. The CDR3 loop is CASTPPGGIASTDTQYF. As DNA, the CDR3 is TGTGCCAGTACCCCACCCGGCGGGATAGCGAGCACAGATACGCAGTATTTT.

CDR3 nucleotide sequence: TGTGCCAGCATAACATATAGGGGGCCGCACACTGAAGCTTTCTTT. Translated: CASITYRGPHTEAFF. The chain uses TRBV7-9 and TRBJ1-1; TRBD1 aligns across 7 bases. This CDR3 is built from 15 residues. From germline, CDR1 is SEHNR and CDR2 FQNEAQ (reference sequence). V was pared by 7 bases and J by 3 bases, with 11 bases of the junction left unmatched. Using reference TRBV7-9 and TRBJ1-1 for the parts outside the CDR3, the full variable domain is DTGVSQNPRHKITKRGQNVTFRCDPISEHNRLYWYRQTLGQGPEFLTYFQNEAQLEKSRLLSDRFSAERPKGSFSTLEIQRTEQGDSAMYLCASITYRGPHTEAFFGQGTRLTVV.

CDR3 protein: CSARSSDTGELFF. CDR3 bases: TGCAGTGCCAGATCTAGCGACACCGGGGAGCTGTTTTTT. The chain couples TRBV20-1 to TRBJ2-2; D might be TRBD2 (6 bases). V lost 6 bases to trimming and J lost 3 bases, with 11 bases between them. Germline V CDR1 and CDR2: DFQATT, SNEGSKA (reference sequence). The CDR3 has 13 amino acids.

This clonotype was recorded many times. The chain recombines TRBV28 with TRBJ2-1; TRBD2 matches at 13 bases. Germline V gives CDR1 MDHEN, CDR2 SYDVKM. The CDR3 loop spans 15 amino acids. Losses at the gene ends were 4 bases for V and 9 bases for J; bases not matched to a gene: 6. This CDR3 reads CASSSGLAGSFEQFF. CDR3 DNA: TGTGCCAGCAGTTCGGGACTAGCGGGAAGTTTTGAGCAGTTCTTC.